This T cell receptor (beta chain) was captured by sequencing in a study of T cells after yellow fever vaccination (dated by TCRdb to about 2019). For the study in its entirety: Libraries from fractions with low cell numbers were prepared with the SMART-Seq v4 Ultra Low Input RNA kit. To follow T-cell clones before and after primary and booster YFV17D yellow fever vaccination, bulk TCR alpha and beta repertoires were sequenced over time. Two healthy male donors, one aged 18 to 29 and one aged 30 to 40 years, were included in the cohort. Bulk PBMC replicates and cell subsets were isolated from blood drawn at multiple timepoints before and after both primary and secondary immunization.

Including cysteine and phenylalanine, the CDR3 has 13 amino acids. Just the 39-base CDR3 DNA is kept, in frame starting at base 1. The CDR1 and CDR2 encoded by the germline V gene are SGHTA and FQGNSA. Relative to germline, V is 0 bases shorter and J is 7 bases shorter, with 9 bases between their ends. Paper-wide results and their limitations: Computational filtering was needed because FACS-sorted repertoires could contain abundant contaminating clonotypes from the bulk population. The secondary T-cell response was found to be weaker but faster than the primary response, with a peak reached on day 5 rather than on day 15. A small fraction of clonotypes showed up in both the CD4 and CD8 compartments, probably as a result of convergent recombination. Because only two donors were included in the study, the extent to which the findings can be generalized is limited. Most clones expanded after primary vaccination were re-detected after the booster (around 96% of CD4 and around 88% of CD8), suggesting broad memory maintenance.

In light of the paper, this sample's treatment or condition label describes: live attenuated yellow fever vaccine strain. A standard Ficoll-Paque protocol was used to isolate PBMCs from peripheral blood. Dynabeads CD4 and CD8 positive selection kits were used to isolate the CD4 and CD8 T-cell fractions. TriZol was used to extract RNA from bulk PBMCs, CD4 and CD8 fractions, and dextramer-positive and dextramer-negative fractions. This clonotype appeared a few times. Its antigen target is currently unknown. Base quality data are lacking; no much larger clone is found one base away. TCR cDNA was synthesized by 5'RACE template switching, which introduced a universal primer site and unique molecular identifiers. Priming for cDNA synthesis came from both the TCR alpha and TCR beta constant segments. Two PCR steps were used to amplify libraries, with sample barcodes and sequencing adapters being added in the second step. Sequencing of libraries was performed on Illumina HiSeq 2500 (2x100 bp) or NovaSeq (2x150 bp). Processing in the source paper ran as follows. MIGEC handled demultiplexing of reads and collapsing into UMI consensus sequences, while MiXCR performed V(D)J alignment. Using edgeR on replicate PBMC samples, clonotypes were called vaccine-responding if FDR was below 0.01 and the log2 fold change was above 5 up to day 15. CD4 or CD8 identity was assigned to each bulk clonotype according to whether the clonotype was present at higher abundance in the sequenced CD4 repertoire or the sequenced CD8 repertoire. The raw public reads went through TCRdb reprocessing: fastp at Q25, MiXCR clone calling, in-frame beta chains kept. Identical CDR3 protein sequences are pooled into one entry, listed with their most common genes and DNA. These V and J calls are TCRdb output, not the study's own analysis. Recorded for this sample are about 160,000 distinct CDR3 sequences; less than 9% of them occurred a single time. Clones ranked in the top ten supply approximately 2.4% of the sample.

The receptor comes from a man aged 18 to 29 who received the YFV17D yellow fever vaccine. The chain uses TRBV7-2 and TRBJ1-1, and perhaps TRBD1 as D gene, on 5 matching bases. Sequencing used CD4+ T cells sorted from PBMCs, obtained 4 to 5 days after the first yellow fever vaccination. The DNA is TGTGCCAGCAGCTTAGCCCAGGGAGATGAAGCTTTCTTT. Its coded protein is CASSLAQGDEAFF.